This T cell receptor (beta chain) was sequenced in a study of T cells in Graves' hyperthyroidism and ophthalmopathy. The CDR3 regions of TCR beta were amplified from RNA transcripts. Carried out on the TCR CDR3, a first-round RT-PCR used the HTBI primer set. TCRdb fed the multiplex PCR reads into MiXCR, producing one record per CDR3 protein. The table records a few hundred thousand distinct CDR3 sequences, around 15% of them present only once. The study, taken as a whole, reports: Also found in blood were most expanded thyroid clonotypes above 0.001.

This CDR3 has 14 residues. V shed 0 bases and J shed 3 bases, with 6 bases lying between them. Germline CDR1 is KGHSH and CDR2 is LQKENI. This clonotype was detected ten times or more. Its specificity is unknown. The chain joins TRBV18 to TRBJ2-1; D call uncertain. Sequencing used blood. This sequence was found in a woman aged 40-49 years with Graves' hyperthyroidism. The CDR3 DNA reads TGTGCCAGCTCACCACCACAAGACTACAATGAGCAGTTCTTC. This codes for CASSPPQDYNEQFF.